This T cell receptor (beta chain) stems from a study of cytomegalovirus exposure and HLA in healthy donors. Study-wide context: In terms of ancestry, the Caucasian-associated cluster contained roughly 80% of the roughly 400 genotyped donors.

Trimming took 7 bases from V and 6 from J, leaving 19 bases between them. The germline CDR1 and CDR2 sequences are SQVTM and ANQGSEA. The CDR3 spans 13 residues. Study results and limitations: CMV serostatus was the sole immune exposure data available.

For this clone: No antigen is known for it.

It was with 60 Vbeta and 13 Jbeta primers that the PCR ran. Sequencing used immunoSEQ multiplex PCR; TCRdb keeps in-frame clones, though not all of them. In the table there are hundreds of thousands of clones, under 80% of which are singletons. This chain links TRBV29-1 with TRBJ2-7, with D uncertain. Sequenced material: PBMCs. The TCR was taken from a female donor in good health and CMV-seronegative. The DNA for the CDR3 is TGCAGCGCTCTGATAACATCCCCTTCCGAGCAGTACTTC. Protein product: CSALITSPSEQYF.